These T cell receptor beta chains were read from a single sample in a study of blood T cell repertoires in COVID-19. Only in-frame clones appear in the TCRdb table, and some are missing; sequencing was by immunoSEQ multiplex PCR. Of about 130,000 clones in the sample, around 86% were seen once. The specimen was peripheral blood. The receptors here all came from a woman older than 75 with acute or convalescent COVID-19. Each CDR3 is given with its conserved first and last residue. The order of the fields is D gene, clone size, V gene, J gene, CDR3 DNA, CDR3 protein. D genes are given only for firm matches. Size tells how often a clone was seen (once, few, many) or the class of an expanded clone, and some rows leave it out.

D gene: TRBD1; clone size: NA; V gene: TRBV5-1; J gene: TRBJ1-2; CDR3 DNA: TGCGCCAGCGGCGGGGACAGGGGAGACTATGGCTACACCTTC; CDR3 protein: CASGGDRGDYGYTF
D gene: TRBD1; clone size: few; V gene: TRBV2; J gene: TRBJ1-1; CDR3 DNA: TGTGCCAGCGCATGGGACAGGCAGGGGGCTTTCTTT; CDR3 protein: CASAWDRQGAFF
D gene: TRBD1; clone size: NA; V gene: TRBV19; J gene: TRBJ1-4; CDR3 DNA: TGTGCCAGCCTCAACCCGTACAGGGGGCGCGGAAAACTGTTTTTT; CDR3 protein: CASLNPYRGRGKLFF
D gene: TRBD1; clone size: NA; V gene: TRBV5-1; J gene: TRBJ2-5; CDR3 DNA: TGCGCCAGCGCCTCGACAGGGAACGTGGAGGAGACCCAGTACTTC; CDR3 protein: CASASTGNVEETQYF
D gene: NA; clone size: NA; V gene: TRBV5-6; J gene: TRBJ2-7; CDR3 DNA: TGTGCCAGCAGCTTGGCCGACGAGCAGTACTTC; CDR3 protein: CASSLADEQYF
D gene: TRBD1; clone size: once; V gene: TRBV27; J gene: TRBJ1-1; CDR3 DNA: TGTGCCAGCAGTTTAGAGGGGGCGCGTGGCACTGAAGCTTTCTTT; CDR3 protein: CASSLEGARGTEAFF
D gene: NA; clone size: NA; V gene: TRBV2; J gene: TRBJ1-2; CDR3 DNA: TGTGCCAGCAGGGGAGAGGGTGAGGGCTACACCTTC; CDR3 protein: CASRGEGEGYTF
D gene: NA; clone size: NA; V gene: TRBV2; J gene: TRBJ1-1; CDR3 DNA: TGTGCCAGCAGTGACCCCTCGGTGCAAGCTTTCTTT; CDR3 protein: CASSDPSVQAFF
D gene: NA; clone size: NA; V gene: TRBV5-1; J gene: TRBJ2-7; CDR3 DNA: TGCGCCAGCACCCCAGGGACTCAAACCTACGAGCAGTACTTC; CDR3 protein: CASTPGTQTYEQYF
D gene: NA; clone size: NA; V gene: TRBV4-3; J gene: TRBJ2-7; CDR3 DNA: TGCGCCAGCAGCCAAGTAGCCGGACAGACCTACGAGCAGTACTTC; CDR3 protein: CASSQVAGQTYEQYF
D gene: TRBD2; clone size: NA; V gene: TRBV4-1; J gene: TRBJ2-4; CDR3 DNA: TGCGCCAGCAGCCAAGGGACTAGCGGGGGGATAGTAGCCAAAAACATTCAGTACTTC; CDR3 protein: CASSQGTSGGIVAKNIQYF
D gene: NA; clone size: NA; V gene: TRBV24-1; J gene: TRBJ2-3; CDR3 DNA: TGTGCCACCAGCAACACAGATACGCAGTATTTT; CDR3 protein: CATSNTDTQYF
D gene: NA; clone size: NA; V gene: TRBV2; J gene: TRBJ1-3; CDR3 DNA: TGTGCCAGCACCCAACAGGGCTTCTCTGGAAACACCATATATTTT; CDR3 protein: CASTQQGFSGNTIYF
D gene: TRBD1; clone size: NA; V gene: TRBV5-4; J gene: TRBJ1-2; CDR3 DNA: TGTGCCAGCAGCTTTGAGGGACAGGGGGGCTACACCTTC; CDR3 protein: CASSFEGQGGYTF
D gene: NA; clone size: NA; V gene: TRBV12-3/TRBV12-4; J gene: TRBJ1-1; CDR3 DNA: TGTGCCAGCAGTTGGGGAGGGACTGAAGCTTTCTTT; CDR3 protein: CASSWGGTEAFF
D gene: NA; clone size: NA; V gene: TRBV5-4; J gene: TRBJ1-2; CDR3 DNA: TGTGCCAGCAGCTTGGTGGGGCGCGACGGCTACACCTTC; CDR3 protein: CASSLVGRDGYTF
D gene: TRBD2; clone size: once; V gene: TRBV4-3; J gene: TRBJ2-1; CDR3 DNA: TGCGCCAGCAGCCAATATAGGACTAGCGGGACTGAGCAGTTCTTC; CDR3 protein: CASSQYRTSGTEQFF
D gene: TRBD1; clone size: once; V gene: TRBV19; J gene: TRBJ1-2; CDR3 DNA: TGTGCCAGTAGTATTGAATTTGAATACAGGGGCGGCTACACCTTC; CDR3 protein: CASSIEFEYRGGYTF
D gene: NA; clone size: few; V gene: TRBV27; J gene: TRBJ1-1; CDR3 DNA: TGTGCCAGCAGTTTCGGAGATCGCGGGGAAGCTTTCTTT; CDR3 protein: CASSFGDRGEAFF
D gene: NA; clone size: NA; V gene: TRBV5-1; J gene: TRBJ2-3; CDR3 DNA: TGCGCCAGCAGCTTCGGGGAGGCCGGTGGTACGCAGTATTTT; CDR3 protein: CASSFGEAGGTQYF
D gene: NA; clone size: NA; V gene: TRBV18; J gene: TRBJ1-1; CDR3 DNA: TGTGCCAGCTCACCATCGGCAGGGAACACTGAAGCTTTCTTT; CDR3 protein: CASSPSAGNTEAFF
D gene: NA; clone size: few; V gene: TRBV7-9; J gene: TRBJ1-3; CDR3 DNA: TGTGCCAGCAGCTTAGTAGGTACAGGGTCGAACACCATATATTTT; CDR3 protein: CASSLVGTGSNTIYF
D gene: NA; clone size: NA; V gene: TRBV5-4; J gene: TRBJ2-5; CDR3 DNA: TGTGCCAGCAGCTCAAAAGAGACCCAGTACTTC; CDR3 protein: CASSSKETQYF
D gene: TRBD1; clone size: few; V gene: TRBV7-2; J gene: TRBJ1-1; CDR3 DNA: TGTGCCAGCAGCCAAAGAGGGACAGGGGTGGTCACTGAAGCTTTCTTT; CDR3 protein: CASSQRGTGVVTEAFF
D gene: TRBD1; clone size: NA; V gene: TRBV28; J gene: TRBJ1-2; CDR3 DNA: TGTGCCAGCAGTCCTCGACAGGGCCCAAACTATGGCTACACCTTC; CDR3 protein: CASSPRQGPNYGYTF
D gene: NA; clone size: NA; V gene: TRBV5-6; J gene: TRBJ2-6; CDR3 DNA: TGTGCCAGCAGCTTACGGTCCTCTGGGGCCAACGTCCTGACTTTC; CDR3 protein: CASSLRSSGANVLTF
D gene: NA; clone size: NA; V gene: TRBV7-2; J gene: TRBJ2-3; CDR3 DNA: TGTGCCAGCAGCGCGGTGCGGGGAAGCACAGATACGCAGTATTTT; CDR3 protein: CASSAVRGSTDTQYF
D gene: TRBD1; clone size: NA; V gene: TRBV3-1/TRBV3-2; J gene: TRBJ2-1; CDR3 DNA: TGTGCCAGCACCCGACAGGGTGGGTCCTACAATGAGCAGTTCTTC; CDR3 protein: CASTRQGGSYNEQFF
D gene: NA; clone size: few; V gene: TRBV7-2; J gene: TRBJ2-7; CDR3 DNA: TGTGCCAGCAGCACCCGGAGGGGGCCCACCTACGAGCAGTACTTC; CDR3 protein: CASSTRRGPTYEQYF
D gene: TRBD2; clone size: NA; V gene: TRBV3-1/TRBV3-2; J gene: TRBJ2-1; CDR3 DNA: TGTGCCAGCAGCCGATTAGCGGGGGGGTCCAATGAGCAGTTCTTC; CDR3 protein: CASSRLAGGSNEQFF
D gene: TRBD1; clone size: NA; V gene: TRBV7-9; J gene: TRBJ1-2; CDR3 DNA: TGTGCCAGCAGCCTGACAGGGGAAGCGAAAGGCTACACCTTC; CDR3 protein: CASSLTGEAKGYTF
D gene: NA; clone size: NA; V gene: TRBV6-1; J gene: TRBJ2-1; CDR3 DNA: TGTGCCAGCAGTGAATCTCAGGGCTACCACAATGAGCAGTTCTTC; CDR3 protein: CASSESQGYHNEQFF
D gene: NA; clone size: many; V gene: TRBV11-2; J gene: TRBJ1-6; CDR3 DNA: TGTGCCAGCAGCTTGGCTAGCTCCTATAATTCACCCCTCCACTTT; CDR3 protein: CASSLASSYNSPLHF
D gene: NA; clone size: NA; V gene: TRBV4-1; J gene: TRBJ1-4; CDR3 DNA: TGCGCCAGCAGCCCCGGACCCGCGGGGGAGGAAAAACTGTTTTTT; CDR3 protein: CASSPGPAGEEKLFF
D gene: TRBD1; clone size: NA; V gene: TRBV7-9; J gene: TRBJ2-7; CDR3 DNA: TGTGCCAGCAGCCCCGTGGGTCAGGGGGTCTACGAGCAGTACTTC; CDR3 protein: CASSPVGQGVYEQYF
D gene: NA; clone size: many; V gene: TRBV28; J gene: TRBJ1-1; CDR3 DNA: TGTGCCAGCAGTTTAATTCTTACTGAAGCTTTCTTT; CDR3 protein: CASSLILTEAFF
D gene: NA; clone size: NA; V gene: TRBV6-1; J gene: TRBJ1-1; CDR3 DNA: TGTGCCAGCAGTGACGTTTCAGGGTACACTGAAGCTTTCTTT; CDR3 protein: CASSDVSGYTEAFF